The entry that follows covers one T cell receptor (beta chain) sequence. Memory CD4+ cells were the fraction left after CD45RA+ naive selection. Germline V gives CDR1 SGHTA, CDR2 FQGNSA. The CDR3 sequence is 15 residues long. V gave up 3 bases and J gave up 2 bases, with 11 bases separating them. The data originate from a study of shared clonotypes between healthy human individuals. Looking at the study overall: Each donor's CD4 naive and CD4 memory cells filled three plates apiece, CD8 naive two, and CD8 memory one.

Repertoires were generated with immunoSEQ multiplex PCR, while TCRdb's copy carries only in-frame clones and drops some. The sample consists of about 1.5 million clones, roughly 96% of them appearing once. This receptor was taken from a young man in good health. The rearrangement joins TRBV7-2 to TRBJ1-5, with D maybe TRBD1 (5 bases). Input material: naive CD4+ T cells sorted from blood. Indicated subset: CD45RA+ positively selected. Here the CDR3 DNA reads TGTGCCAGCAGCTTGGGCAGGGCGGGCAATCAGCCCCAGCATTTT. This codes for CASSLGRAGNQPQHF.